This entry describes one T cell receptor (beta chain). Its antigen remains unidentified. This CDR3 is also generated by other DNA sequences in the sample. The sample belongs to a study of shared clonotypes between healthy human individuals. About the study: Three CD4 naive, three CD4 memory, two CD8 naive and one CD8 memory plate were used per donor.

Replicate PCRs from sorted subsets contained approximately 190 ng DNA, which is approximately 30,000 T cell genomes. Profiling relied on immunoSEQ multiplex PCR, and the TCRdb table lists in-frame clones only, not all of them. This table holds roughly 1.5 million clones, approximately 98% found once. Study-wide findings and caveats: The diversity represented, both genetic and in exposure history, was limited by few donors.

CD4+ cell separation produced CD45RA+ naive and CD45RA-negative memory subsets. Looked up from germline, CDR1 is SGDLS and CDR2 is YYNGEE. This CDR3 is built from 13 residues. The V and J ends lost 2 bases and 4 bases respectively, with 7 bases between them. Source material: naive CD4+ T cells sorted from blood. Subset noted: CD45RA+ positively selected. This clonotype originated in a man younger than 45 in good health. The chain combines TRBV9 with TRBJ2-1; D uncertain. This chain's CDR3 is CASSVSGYNEQFF. The CDR3 DNA reads TGTGCCAGCAGCGTTTCCGGGTACAATGAGCAGTTCTTC.